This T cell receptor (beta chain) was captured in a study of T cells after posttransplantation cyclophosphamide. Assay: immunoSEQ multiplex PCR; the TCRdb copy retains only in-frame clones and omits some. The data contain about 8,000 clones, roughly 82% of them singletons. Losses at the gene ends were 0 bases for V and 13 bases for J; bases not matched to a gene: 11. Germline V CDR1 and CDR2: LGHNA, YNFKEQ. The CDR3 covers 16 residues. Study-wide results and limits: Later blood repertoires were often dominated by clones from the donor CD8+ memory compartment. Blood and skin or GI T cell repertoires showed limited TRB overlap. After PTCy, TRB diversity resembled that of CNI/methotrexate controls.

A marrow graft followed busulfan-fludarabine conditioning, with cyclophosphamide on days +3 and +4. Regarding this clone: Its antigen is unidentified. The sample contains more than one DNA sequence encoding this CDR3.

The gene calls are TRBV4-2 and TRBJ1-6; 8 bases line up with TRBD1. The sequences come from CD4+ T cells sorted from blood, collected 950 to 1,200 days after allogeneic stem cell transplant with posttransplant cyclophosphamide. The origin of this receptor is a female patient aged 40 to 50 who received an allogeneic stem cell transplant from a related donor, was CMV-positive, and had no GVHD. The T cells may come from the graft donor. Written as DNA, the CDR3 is TGTGCCAGCAGCCAAGAGGGGAGGACAGGGACCTCCCCCCTCCACTTT. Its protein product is CASSQEGRTGTSPLHF.